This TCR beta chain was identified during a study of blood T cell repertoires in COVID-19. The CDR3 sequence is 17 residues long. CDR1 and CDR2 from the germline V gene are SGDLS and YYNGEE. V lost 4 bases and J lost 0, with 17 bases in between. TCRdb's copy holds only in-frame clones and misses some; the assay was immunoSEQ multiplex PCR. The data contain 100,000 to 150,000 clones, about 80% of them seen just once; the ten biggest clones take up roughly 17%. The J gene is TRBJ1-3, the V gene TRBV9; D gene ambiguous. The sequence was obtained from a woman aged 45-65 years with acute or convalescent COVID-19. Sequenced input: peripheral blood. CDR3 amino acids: CASSLSGGIDSGNTIYF. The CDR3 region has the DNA TGTGCCAGCAGCCTAAGCGGTGGGATAGACTCTGGAAACACCATATATTTT. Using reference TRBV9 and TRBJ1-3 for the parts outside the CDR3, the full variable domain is DSGVTQTPKHLITATGQRVTLRCSPRSGDLSVYWYQQSLDQGLQFLIQYYNGEERAKGNILERFSAQQFPDLHSELNLSSLELGDSALYFCASSLSGGIDSGNTIYFGEGSWLTVV.